The 4 T cell receptor beta chains given below trace back to one sample, sequenced in a study of cytomegalovirus exposure and HLA in healthy donors. This table comes from immunoSEQ multiplex PCR, and its TCRdb copy is limited to in-frame clones, with some not included. The table shows 150,000 to 200,000 clones, with around 85% occurring only once. Sequenced: PBMCs. The receptor source for this set is a man aged 18 to 30 in good health and CMV-seropositive.

The V call is TRBV29-1, the J call TRBJ1-1, with D uncertain. Trimming removed 6 bases at V and 4 bases at J, with 12 bases between. Germline V gene data show CDR1 as SQVTM and CDR2 as ANQGSEA. This CDR3 contains 12 residues. CDR3 DNA sequence: TGCAGCGTCGAGCCGGGAAGCACTGAAGCTTTCTTT. Translated, it gives CSVEPGSTEAFF.

V and J are TRBV27 and TRBJ1-4; D call uncertain. The germline gives CDR1 MNHEY, CDR2 SMNVEV (reference sequence). The CDR3 covers 14 residues. Trimming cost V 2 bases and J 5 bases, with 9 bases left between them. This CDR3 is CASSLTGINEKLFF. CDR3 sequence (DNA): TGTGCCAGCAGTTTAACTGGTATAAATGAAAAACTGTTTTTT. The full variable domain, rest sourced from reference TRBV27 and TRBJ1-4, is EAQVTQNPRYLITVTGKKLTVTCSQNMNHEYMSWYRQDPGLGLRQIYYSMNVEVTDKGDVPEGYKVSRKEKRNFPLILESPSPNQTSLYFCASSLTGINEKLFFGSGTQLSVL.

The V call is TRBV27, the J call TRBJ2-3; D perhaps matches TRBD2 (5 bases). Looked up from germline, CDR1 is MNHEY and CDR2 is SMNVEV (reference sequence). V dropped 5 bases and J dropped 6 bases, with 18 bases sitting between them. There are 15 residues in the CDR3. As DNA, the CDR3 is TGTGCCAGCAGTACCTCCCTGACGGGGATTGATACGCAGTATTTT. Translated, it gives CASSTSLTGIDTQYF.

The chain has TRBV30 and TRBJ2-5; tentatively, D is TRBD2 (5 bases). Germline lookup yields CDR1 GTSNPN and CDR2 SVGIG (reference sequence). The CDR3 contains 13 residues. Trimming took off 0 bases at V and 5 bases at J, with 10 bases between the two ends. CDR3 residues: CAWSVGSRETQYF. Written as DNA, the CDR3 is TGTGCCTGGAGTGTTGGGAGTCGGGAGACCCAGTACTTC.